A single sample is the source of the 26 T cell receptor beta chains below, sequenced in a study of PD-L1 blockade in urothelial cancer. Time point specified: peripheral blood 6 weeks after treatment start. Using immunoSEQ multiplex PCR, the repertoire was profiled, and TCRdb retains in-frame clones only, with some absent. The repertoire includes nearly 50,000 clones, approximately 85% of them detected once, and more than 1.5% sits in the top ten. This specimen consisted of PBMCs, obtained around atezolizumab (anti-PD-L1) treatment. The receptors stem from a man in his fifties with urothelial cancer.

This chain connects TRBV21-1 to TRBJ2-1; the table gives TRBD1 as D, unverified against the DNA. TRBV21-1 is a known pseudogene. This CDR3 is 14 amino acids long. The CDR3 DNA sequence: TGTGCCAGCAGCAAAATGGGCGCCATGGGTTTAGGGTTCTTC. It is translated as CASSKMGAMGLGFF.

This chain joins TRBV5-1 and TRBJ2-5; D perhaps matches TRBD2 (6 bases). V lost 4 bases and J 4 bases, leaving 14 bases between the germline ends. This CDR3 has 14 amino acids. Germline lookup yields CDR1 SGHRS and CDR2 YFSETQ. CDR3 residues: CASSPTSLIETQYF. The CDR3, as DNA: TGCGCCAGCAGCCCGACTAGTTTGATAGAGACCCAGTACTTC.

The CDR3 here is CASSPARGSEQFF. DNA of the CDR3: TGTGCCAGCAGCCCAGCTCGGGGTAGTGAGCAGTTCTTC. The chain links TRBV7-3 to TRBJ2-1, with D perhaps TRBD2 (5 bases). This CDR3 comprises 13 residues. Germline-derived CDR1 and CDR2 are SGHTA and FQGTGA. V shed 5 bases and J shed 9 bases, with 14 bases lying between them.

Points on this clone: Germline and junction disagree at one end, which may indicate a read error. The rearrangement joins TRBV7-7 to TRBJ1-5; possibly TRBD1 for D (5 bases). The length of the CDR3 is 18 residues. Germline V gene lookup returns CDR1 SSHAT and CDR2 FNYEAQ (reference sequence). Written as DNA, the CDR3 is TGTGCTAGCAGCTCCAAGAACGACAGAAAAAATAGCAATCAGCCCCAGCATTTT. Translation: CASSSKNDRKNSNQPQHF.

CDR3 amino acids: CASRRDPNYGYTF. Here the CDR3 DNA reads TGTGCCAGCCGTCGGGATCCTAACTATGGCTACACCTTC. The chain joins TRBV7-9 to TRBJ1-2, with D unclear. The CDR3 has 13 amino acids. Germline V gene data show CDR1 as SEHNR and CDR2 as FQNEAQ (reference sequence). Trimming shortened V by 8 bases and J by 0 bases, and 10 bases separated the two germline ends.

This chain links TRBV5-5 with TRBJ2-4; D is possibly TRBD2 (5 bases). Between the trimmed V and J ends, which lost 1 base and 0 bases, there was a span of 14 bases. This CDR3 comprises 17 residues. CDR1 SGHKS and CDR2 YYEKEE come from the germline V gene (reference sequence). CDR3 sequence reads: CASSLRQAEIAKNIQYF. CDR3 nucleotides: TGTGCCAGCAGCTTGCGGCAAGCGGAAATAGCCAAAAACATTCAGTACTTC.

This clone was found once. Within the sample, other DNA sequences also encode this same CDR3. The chain has TRBV18 and TRBJ2-1; 8 bases map to TRBD2. CDR3 size: 14 residues. V shed 6 bases, J shed 4 bases, and the junction held 5 bases outside the gene matches. Germline loops: CDR1 KGHSH, CDR2 LQKENI. The CDR3 DNA follows: TGTGCCAGCTCCCAAACTAGCGGATACAATGAGCAGTTCTTC. It yields the protein CASSQTSGYNEQFF.

The chain combines TRBV19 with TRBJ1-2; D is perhaps TRBD1 (6 bases). Germline-derived CDR1 and CDR2 are LNHDA and SQIVND (reference sequence). CDR3 size: 10 residues. The V end lost 10 bases, the J end lost 8 bases, and 11 bases lay between the germline ends. For the CDR3, the DNA is TGTGCCACTCGGGACACGGGCTACACCTTC. It is translated as CATRDTGYTF.

V usage is TRBV2 and J usage is TRBJ1-2, with TRBD1 as a possible D gene (6 bases). Per the germline V gene, CDR1 is SNHLY and CDR2 is FYNNEI. This CDR3 comprises 13 residues. V lost 8 bases and J lost 3, with 13 bases in between. The CDR3 DNA follows: TGTGCCAGCGGACCAACAGGGCACTATGGCTACACCTTC. Translation gives CASGPTGHYGYTF. The full variable domain, in which reference TRBV2 and TRBJ1-2 provide the parts outside the CDR3, is EPEVTQTPSHQVTQMGQEVILRCVPISNHLYFYWYRQILGQKVEFLVSFYNNEISEKSEIFDDQFSVERPDGSNFTLKIRSTKLEDSAMYFCASGPTGHYGYTFGSGTRLTVV.

The CDR3 coding sequence is TGCAGCGTTGTAGCCGGGTCCGGCGGCTACACCTTC. Its protein product is CSVVAGSGGYTF. This chain connects TRBV29-1 to TRBJ1-2; unclear D gene. Per the germline V gene, CDR1 is SQVTM and CDR2 is ANQGSEA. The V and J ends lost 4 bases and 8 bases respectively, with 14 bases between them. The CDR3 has 12 amino acids.

The gene calls are TRBV10-3 and TRBJ2-7; tentative D call: TRBD2 (6 bases). The CDR3 has 14 residues. Germline V gene sequence: CDR1 ENHRY, CDR2 SYGVKD. V lost 7 bases to trimming and J lost 5 bases, with 18 bases between them. The CDR3, as DNA: TGTGCCATCACCCCCGCGGGGAAGGTCGACGAGCAGTACTTC. Protein product: CAITPAGKVDEQYF.

The chain combines TRBV6-5 with TRBJ1-1, with TRBD1 matching 7 bases. This CDR3 comprises 15 residues. V lost 6 bases to trimming and J lost 1 base; unmatched junction nucleotides: 8. In germline, CDR1 is MNHEY, CDR2 SVGAGI. CDR3 sequence (DNA): TGTGCCAGCAGCAGCCTACAGGGGCCGAACACTGAAGCTTTCTTT. Protein product: CASSSLQGPNTEAFF.

The chain is built from TRBV28 and TRBJ2-1; 15 positions agree with TRBD2. There are 17 residues in the CDR3. Germline values: CDR1 MDHEN, CDR2 SYDVKM. Losses at the gene ends were 8 bases for V and 0 bases for J; bases not matched to a gene: 5. CDR3 nucleotides: TGTGCCAGCTTTGGGACTAGCGGGAGGACCTCCTACAATGAGCAGTTCTTC. Its protein product is CASFGTSGRTSYNEQFF.

The V and J genes are TRBV4-1 and TRBJ1-1; 10 bases fit TRBD1. This CDR3 is built from 18 residues. Germline trimming cut 2 bases from V and 4 bases from J; bases unmatched to any gene: 13. The germline V gene has CDR1 MGHRA and CDR2 YSYEKL. CDR3 sequence: CASSQFYTGTGDATEAFF. CDR3 nucleotide sequence: TGCGCCAGCAGCCAATTTTATACCGGGACAGGGGACGCCACTGAAGCTTTCTTT.

The chain has TRBV6-1 and TRBJ2-4; D is uncertain. The V end was cut by 1 base, the J end by 4 bases, with 5 bases between. This CDR3 comprises 13 residues. CDR1 MNHNS and CDR2 SASEGT come from the germline V gene. The CDR3 bases are TGTGCCAGCAGTGAAGTACAGAAAAACATTCAGTACTTC. This gives the protein CASSEVQKNIQYF.

The J gene is TRBJ1-5, the V gene TRBV4-3, with D perhaps matching TRBD1 (6 bases). The ends were cut back, 0 bases at V and 4 bases at J, with 13 bases in the middle. Per the germline V gene, CDR1 is LGHNA and CDR2 is YSLEER. The CDR3 sequence is 16 residues long. The CDR3 here is CASSQEMDRGNQPQHF. For the CDR3, the DNA is TGCGCCAGCAGCCAAGAGATGGACAGAGGGAATCAGCCCCAGCATTTT.

This clone was detected once. V and J are TRBV27 and TRBJ2-3; no firm D call. V was pared by 5 bases and J by 2 bases, with 23 bases between. Per the germline V gene, CDR1 is MNHEY and CDR2 is SMNVEV (reference sequence). The CDR3 extends over 18 amino acids. CDR3 DNA: TGTGCCAGCAGTCCGCCTACTTCGAGCGAGAGAACCACAGATACGCAGTATTTT. This encodes CASSPPTSSERTTDTQYF.

This rearrangement joins TRBV5-5 to TRBJ1-5, with TRBD1 matching over 7 bases. The trim removed 0 bases at V and 0 bases at J, leaving 6 bases unmatched. Looked up from germline, CDR1 is SGHKS and CDR2 is YYEKEE (reference sequence). The CDR3 is made up of 17 amino acids. The DNA of the CDR3 is TGTGCCAGCAGCTTGGACGGCAGGGGGACTAGCAATCAGCCCCAGCATTTT. Translation gives CASSLDGRGTSNQPQHF.

The chain is built from TRBV9 and TRBJ2-3, with TRBD2 matching 11 bases. Losses at the gene ends were 1 base for V and 4 bases for J; bases not matched to a gene: 2. CDR1 is SGDLS, CDR2 YYNGEE, per germline. CDR3 size: 15 residues. The CDR3 is CASSVMGLAADTQYF. Written as DNA, the CDR3 is TGTGCCAGCAGCGTAATGGGACTAGCGGCAGATACGCAGTATTTT.

The rearrangement links TRBV27 to TRBJ2-3; 8 bases fit TRBD2. This CDR3 has 15 residues. V dropped 2 bases and J dropped 4; count of bases not matched to a gene: 5. Germline lookup yields CDR1 MNHEY and CDR2 SMNVEV (reference sequence). CDR3 in DNA: TGTGCCAGCAGTTTAAGTAGCGGGACCGCAGATACGCAGTATTTT. This gives the protein CASSLSSGTADTQYF.

The chain couples TRBV5-1 to TRBJ2-1; 13 bases align to TRBD2. J gave up 7 bases and V 4 bases, and 14 bases lay outside the gene matches. This CDR3 contains 18 residues. Germline lookup yields CDR1 SGHRS and CDR2 YFSETQ. The CDR3 DNA follows: TGCGCCAGCAGCCGCGGGACTAGCGGGGCGGGGGTCTGGAATGAGCAGTTCTTC. As protein: CASSRGTSGAGVWNEQFF.

The V gene is TRBV7-3, the J gene TRBJ2-3; 12 bases map to TRBD2. Looked up from germline, CDR1 is SGHTA and CDR2 is FQGTGA. The V gene end was trimmed by 0 bases and the J gene end by 7 bases; junction bases not matched to a gene: 5. The CDR3 spans 16 residues. Here the CDR3 DNA reads TGTGCCAGCAGCTTAACGGCTAGCGGGGGGGTAAATACGCAGTATTTT. It yields the protein CASSLTASGGVNTQYF.

This clone occurred once. The chain couples TRBV7-6 to TRBJ2-2, with D maybe TRBD1 (6 bases). V lost 1 base and J 4 bases, leaving 10 bases between the germline ends. Germline V gives CDR1 SGHVS, CDR2 FNYEAQ. The CDR3 runs to 15 residues. The CDR3 nucleotides read TGTGCCAGCAGCTTAGACCCCAGGGGCACCGGGGAGCTGTTTTTT. Translated: CASSLDPRGTGELFF.

The chain links TRBV6-4 to TRBJ2-2, with unresolved D. V lost 4 bases and J 2 bases, leaving 5 bases between the germline ends. CDR3 size: 13 residues. Per germline, CDR1 MRHNA and CDR2 SNTAGT. The CDR3 DNA sequence: TGTGCCAGCAGTGTCGGTAACACCGGGGAGCTGTTTTTT. Translation gives CASSVGNTGELFF.

The chain employs TRBV27 and TRBJ2-7, with 11 nucleotides matching TRBD1. Germline CDR1 MNHEY, CDR2 SMNVEV (reference sequence). This CDR3 spans 17 amino acids. The V gene end was trimmed by 6 bases and the J gene end by 2 bases; junction bases not matched to a gene: 12. The CDR3 reads CASRVYIRDRGTYEQYF. CDR3 bases: TGTGCCAGCAGAGTTTATATTCGGGACAGGGGGACCTACGAGCAGTACTTC.

This sequence joins TRBV29-1 and TRBJ2-5; the D gene is possibly TRBD1 (6 bases). The germline V gene encodes CDR1 SQVTM and CDR2 ANQGSEA. CDR3 length equals 14 residues. Trimming shortened V by 7 bases and J by 5 bases, and 20 bases separated the two germline ends. The CDR3 DNA reads TGCAGCGAACGCAGGGGCGCCCTAGGCGAGACCCAGTACTTC. This gives the protein CSERRGALGETQYF.